This passage covers 28 T cell receptor beta chains from one sample sequenced in a study of T cell responses to AZD1222 COVID-19 vaccine. Profiling relied on immunoSEQ multiplex PCR, and the TCRdb table lists in-frame clones only, not all of them. Of roughly 93,000 clones detected, roughly nine tenths appear once; the ten largest clones hold 2.8%. The material sequenced was peripheral blood, taken on day 0 of MenACWY control vaccination. Every receptor here comes from an adult in good health.

This clone was detected once. J is TRBJ1-5 and V is TRBV9; 10 bases fit TRBD1. The germline CDR1 and CDR2 sequences are SGDLS and YYNGEE. The CDR3 totals 15 residues. J gave up 10 bases and V 4 bases, and 11 bases lay outside the gene matches. The CDR3 loop is CASSPGTGAQGPQHF. The CDR3 DNA reads TGTGCCAGCAGCCCCGGGACAGGGGCCCAAGGACCCCAGCATTTT.

The chain recombines TRBV9 with TRBJ1-2; the D gene is possibly TRBD1 (6 bases). Trimming pared 2 bases from V and 3 bases from J, leaving 17 bases between. The V gene's germline CDR1 is SGDLS and CDR2 YYNGEE. The CDR3 consists of 16 residues. The DNA of the CDR3 is TGTGCCAGCAGCGTTGAGGACAGCCGGGTAGACTATGGCTACACCTTC. This gives the protein CASSVEDSRVDYGYTF.

This clone was found once. V usage is TRBV12-3 or TRBV12-4 and J usage is TRBJ2-7; no clear D gene. This CDR3 is built from 13 residues. The germline V and J ends were trimmed by 2 bases and 2 bases, with 7 bases remaining between them. CDR3 coding DNA: TGTGCCAGCAGTTTACTCGAGACCTACGAGCAGTACTTC. Translating gives CASSLLETYEQYF.

The chain couples TRBV30 to TRBJ1-5; D not resolved. The germline V gene has CDR1 GTSNPN and CDR2 SVGIG (reference sequence). Trimming stripped 0 bases from V and 4 bases from J, with 13 bases between. The CDR3 has 15 amino acids. The CDR3 sequence: CAWSVKGSGNQPQHF. For the CDR3, the DNA is TGTGCCTGGAGTGTAAAGGGATCTGGGAATCAGCCCCAGCATTTT.

The V gene is TRBV7-9, the J gene TRBJ1-4; TRBD1 is a possible D gene (5 bases). CDR1 and CDR2 (germline): SEHNR, FQNEAQ (reference sequence). The CDR3 loop spans 14 amino acids. With 7 bases removed from V and 5 bases from J, the gap between germline ends came to 14 bases. The CDR3 spells CASIPEEGNEKLFF. CDR3 DNA sequence: TGTGCCAGCATTCCCGAGGAGGGGAATGAAAAACTGTTTTTT.

The chain employs TRBV7-9 and TRBJ1-5; possible D gene TRBD1, 5 bases. V lost 4 bases, J lost 7 bases, and 14 bases lay in between. The CDR3 length is 14 residues. CDR1 SEHNR and CDR2 FQNEAQ come from the germline V gene (reference sequence). The CDR3 sequence is CASSYGGVGQPQHF. CDR3 coding DNA: TGTGCCAGCAGCTATGGAGGGGTAGGGCAGCCCCAGCATTTT.

V gene TRBV5-4 combines with J gene TRBJ2-2; D is perhaps TRBD1 or TRBD2 (6 bases each). CDR3 size: 20 residues. Germline V gene sequence: CDR1 SGHNT, CDR2 YYREEE (reference sequence). V lost 0 bases and J 6 bases, leaving 27 bases between the germline ends. CDR3 sequence: CASSLGLVSPARGNSGELFF. The CDR3 DNA follows: TGTGCCAGCAGCTTGGGACTAGTATCACCGGCCAGGGGAAATTCCGGGGAGCTGTTTTTT.

This CDR3 reads CASSQGSAGRRNTEAFF. Written as DNA, the CDR3 is TGCGCCAGCAGCCAAGGATCGGCAGGGCGAAGGAACACTGAAGCTTTCTTT. The V and J genes are TRBV4-1 and TRBJ1-1; a weak D match, TRBD1 (5 bases). Per the germline V gene, CDR1 is MGHRA and CDR2 is YSYEKL. There are 17 residues in the CDR3. The V and J ends lost 1 base and 1 base respectively, with 16 bases between them.

This clone was recorded once. This chain uses TRBV30 with TRBJ1-1; D is undetermined. This CDR3 comprises 13 residues. Trimming cost V 8 bases and J 8 bases, with 21 bases left between them. CDR1 and CDR2 (germline): GTSNPN, SVGIG (reference sequence). This CDR3 reads CARRFPGRHEAFF. In nucleotides, the CDR3 is TGTGCCAGGCGATTTCCTGGACGGCACGAAGCTTTCTTT.

V is TRBV6-5 and J is TRBJ1-2; 10 nucleotides line up with TRBD1. The CDR3 runs 14 residues. After removal of 7 bases from V and 6 bases from J, the junction contained 8 bases not matched to a gene. Per the germline V gene, CDR1 is MNHEY and CDR2 is SVGAGI. The CDR3 loop reads CASISGTGVDGYTF. The CDR3 nucleotides are TGTGCCAGCATCTCCGGGACAGGGGTGGATGGCTACACCTTC.

The V and J genes are TRBV9 and TRBJ2-7, with 7 nucleotides matching TRBD1. The CDR3 has 15 residues. CDR1 and CDR2 from the germline V gene are SGDLS and YYNGEE. V lost 4 bases to trimming and J lost 2 bases; unmatched junction nucleotides: 9. The CDR3 region has the DNA TGTGCCAGCAGCCCCAGCCCAGGGGGAACCTACGAGCAGTACTTC. Protein product: CASSPSPGGTYEQYF.

The V gene is TRBV30, the J gene TRBJ1-1, with D uncertain. Germline-derived CDR1 and CDR2 are GTSNPN and SVGIG (reference sequence). The CDR3 loop spans 11 amino acids. Between the trimmed V and J ends, which lost 2 bases and 5 bases, there was a span of 6 bases. As DNA, the CDR3 is TGTGCCTGGAGTATTAAAACTGAAGCTTTCTTT. Its protein product is CAWSIKTEAFF.

The rearrangement uses TRBV7-2 and TRBJ2-1, with 7 bases that match TRBD2. This CDR3 has 17 amino acids. Trimming removed 2 bases from V and 0 bases from J; junction bases left unmatched: 7. Per germline, CDR1 SGHTA and CDR2 FQGNSA. Here the CDR3 DNA reads TGTGCCAGCAGCTTAAGGCTAGCGGCAAGCTCCTACAATGAGCAGTTCTTC. Protein: CASSLRLAASSYNEQFF.

This chain connects TRBV5-1 to TRBJ2-3; 10 bases match TRBD2. The germline CDR1 and CDR2 sequences are SGHRS and YFSETQ. J gave up 2 bases and V 4 bases, and 13 bases lay outside the gene matches. The CDR3 runs to 18 residues. The CDR3 coding sequence is TGCGCCAGCAGCCCGGGCCTAGCGGGGGTGAAACCCACAGATACGCAGTATTTT. Amino acids: CASSPGLAGVKPTDTQYF.

The CDR3 nucleotides read TGTGCCAGCAGCTTATCTAGCGGTGAAACACGTGAGCAGTTCTTC. Amino acids: CASSLSSGETREQFF. The chain is built from TRBV11-1 and TRBJ2-1; TRBD2 matches at 7 bases. Germline assignment: CDR1 SGHAT and CDR2 FQDESV (reference sequence). The CDR3 totals 15 residues. The J segment lost 9 bases and the V segment lost 2 bases, leaving 10 bases of the junction unmatched.

Concerning this clone: The sample has other DNA sequences that encode this CDR3 too. The genes are TRBV6-5 and TRBJ1-5; D remains ambiguous. The CDR3 length is 15 residues. Germline loops: CDR1 MNHEY, CDR2 SVGAGI. Trimming stripped 0 bases from V and 2 bases from J, with 8 bases between. CDR3 protein: CASSYSGSGNQPQHF. The DNA of the CDR3 is TGTGCCAGCAGTTACTCGGGCTCGGGCAATCAGCCCCAGCATTTT.

This clone has only one observation. The chain is built from TRBV5-1 and TRBJ2-2; TRBD1 is a possible D gene (5 bases). Trimming removed 4 bases from V and 0 bases from J, with 13 bases in between. The CDR3 sequence is 16 residues long. Germline V gene sequence: CDR1 SGHRS, CDR2 YFSETQ. The CDR3 region is CASSRRTRTNTGELFF. The CDR3 nucleotides are TGCGCCAGCAGCCGTAGGACAAGAACGAACACCGGGGAGCTGTTTTTT. The full variable domain, in which reference TRBV5-1 and TRBJ2-2 provide the parts outside the CDR3, is KAGVTQTPRYLIKTRGQQVTLSCSPISGHRSVSWYQQTPGQGLQFLFEYFSETQRNKGNFPGRFSGRQFSNSRSEMNVSTLELGDSALYLCASSRRTRTNTGELFFGEGSRLTVL.

This chain links TRBV18 with TRBJ1-1; 8 nucleotides line up with TRBD1. Germline loops: CDR1 KGHSH, CDR2 LQKENI. The V segment lost 4 bases and the J segment 1 base; nucleotides outside the gene matches: 8. The CDR3 runs 16 residues. The CDR3 nucleotides read TGTGCCAGCTCACTCAGACAGGGGAGGAGGAACACTGAAGCTTTCTTT. Protein: CASSLRQGRRNTEAFF.

The V call is TRBV27, the J call TRBJ2-1; maybe TRBD1 (6 bases). Trimming stripped 2 bases from V and 6 bases from J, with 11 bases between. This CDR3 has 14 residues. Looked up from germline, CDR1 is MNHEY and CDR2 is SMNVEV (reference sequence). The CDR3 DNA is TGTGCCAGCAGTTTAATAGGACAGATCAATGAGCAGTTCTTC. It translates to CASSLIGQINEQFF.

The chain joins TRBV19 to TRBJ2-5; D remains unclear. Germline V gene sequence: CDR1 LNHDA, CDR2 SQIVND (reference sequence). Between the trimmed V and J ends, which lost 3 bases and 5 bases, there was a span of 4 bases. The CDR3 has 11 amino acids. The chain's CDR3 is CASSIRETQYF. The CDR3 coding sequence is TGTGCCAGTAGTATCAGGGAGACCCAGTACTTC. The complete variable domain, with remaining parts taken from reference TRBV19 and TRBJ2-5, reads DGGITQSPKYLFRKEGQNVTLSCEQNLNHDAMYWYRQDPGQGLRLIYYSQIVNDFQKGDIAEGYSVSREKKESFPLTVTSAQKNPTAFYLCASSIRETQYFGPGTRLLVL.

The V and J genes are TRBV6-5 and TRBJ1-2, with 11 bases fitting TRBD1. V was pared by 6 bases and J by 8 bases, with 8 bases of the junction left unmatched. This CDR3 is 14 amino acids long. From germline, CDR1 is MNHEY and CDR2 SVGAGI. The CDR3 here is CASSDGQGAGGYTF. DNA of the CDR3: TGTGCCAGCAGCGACGGACAGGGGGCGGGAGGCTACACCTTC.

DNA of the CDR3: TGCGCCAGCAGTGAACAGAACACAGATACGCAGTATTTT. This codes for CASSEQNTDTQYF. The chain carries TRBV10-1 and TRBJ2-3; D is ambiguous. V lost 3 bases to trimming and J lost 2 bases, with 6 bases between them. CDR3 length: 13 residues. Germline V gives CDR1 WNHNN, CDR2 SYGVQD (reference sequence).

This chain links TRBV7-9 with TRBJ2-6; no firm D call. The CDR3 extends over 15 amino acids. The V and J ends lost 6 bases and 0 bases respectively, with 9 bases between them. Germline values: CDR1 SEHNR, CDR2 FQNEAQ (reference sequence). The CDR3 DNA is TGTGCCAGCAGTTATCGAAGCTCTGGGGCCAACGTCCTGACTTTC. It encodes CASSYRSSGANVLTF.

CDR3 coding DNA: TGCGCCAGCAGCTTGGATAGGGACAACTATGGCTACACCTTC. Protein product: CASSLDRDNYGYTF. The rearrangement joins TRBV5-1 to TRBJ1-2; D perhaps matches TRBD1 (5 bases). The CDR3 length is 14 residues. V gave up 0 bases and J gave up 2 bases, with 8 bases separating them. Germline V gene data show CDR1 as SGHRS and CDR2 as YFSETQ.

V usage is TRBV6-5 and J usage is TRBJ1-5; unclear D gene. The CDR3 has 13 residues. Trimming pared 6 bases from V and 4 bases from J, leaving 10 bases between. CDR1 MNHEY and CDR2 SVGAGI come from the germline V gene. This CDR3 reads CASSAPGNQPQHF. CDR3 sequence (DNA): TGTGCCAGCAGCGCCCCGGGGAATCAGCCCCAGCATTTT.

This chain links TRBV2 with TRBJ2-7; D gene unclear. Looked up from germline, CDR1 is SNHLY and CDR2 is FYNNEI. This CDR3 has 12 amino acids. Trimming shortened V by 6 bases and J by 0 bases, and 6 bases separated the two germline ends. CDR3 protein: CASSFDSYEQYF. CDR3 DNA sequence: TGTGCCAGCAGCTTTGACTCCTACGAGCAGTACTTC.

The chain joins TRBV2 to TRBJ1-2, with D possibly TRBD1 on 6 matching bases. CDR1 is SNHLY, CDR2 FYNNEI, per germline. V was pared by 5 bases and J by 4 bases, with 11 bases between. The length of the CDR3 is 13 residues. The CDR3: CASSLSRGYGYTF. The CDR3 nucleotides read TGTGCCAGCAGTCTCTCCAGGGGCTATGGCTACACCTTC.

V gene TRBV15 combines with J gene TRBJ1-2; possibly TRBD1 for D (5 bases). V was trimmed by 7 bases and J by 0 bases, leaving 15 bases between them. The CDR3 loop spans 15 amino acids. In germline, CDR1 is LNHNV, CDR2 YYDKDF (reference sequence). DNA of the CDR3: TGTGCCACCACGGGGGAAAGATCGGCTAACTATGGCTACACCTTC. Protein sequence: CATTGERSANYGYTF.